This passage covers 21 T cell receptor beta chains from one sample sequenced in a study of OX40 agonist ivuxolimab in advanced cancers. This table comes from immunoSEQ multiplex PCR, and its TCRdb copy is limited to in-frame clones, with some not included. This table holds about 72,000 clones, nearly 90% found once. Here the sequenced sample was CD4+ or CD8+ T cells sorted from blood, taken in a trial of the OX40 agonist ivuxolimab. These receptors were taken from an adult with an advanced solid tumor such as melanoma, head and neck, liver or kidney cancer.

The chain couples TRBV29-1 to TRBJ2-3; no clear D gene. CDR1 and CDR2 (germline): SQVTM, ANQGSEA. This CDR3 is 12 amino acids long. Between the trimmed V and J ends, which lost 7 bases and 1 base, there was a span of 9 bases. This chain's CDR3 is CSGTRGTDTQYF. The CDR3 DNA sequence: TGCAGCGGCACAAGGGGCACAGATACGCAGTATTTT.

This clone was seen once. The CDR3 reads CASSRARGGVLRETQYF. The CDR3 nucleotides are TGTGCCAGCAGCCGCGCCAGGGGTGGGGTATTAAGGGAGACCCAGTACTTC. The rearrangement uses TRBV28 and TRBJ2-5, with a possible D match to TRBD1 (6 bases). V was trimmed by 6 bases and J by 5 bases, leaving 25 bases between them. CDR1 is MDHEN and CDR2 is SYDVKM in the germline V gene. The CDR3 runs 17 residues. Full variable domain (missing parts from reference TRBV28 and TRBJ2-5): DVKVTQSSRYLVKRTGEKVFLECVQDMDHENMFWYRQDPGLGLRLIYFSYDVKMKEKGDIPEGYSVSREKKERFSLILESASTNQTSMYLCASSRARGGVLRETQYFGPGTRLLVL.

The chain joins TRBV7-9 to TRBJ2-5; TRBD1 is a possible D gene (5 bases). Trimming took off 1 base at V and 10 bases at J, with 10 bases between the two ends. The CDR3 length is 12 residues. Germline V gene data show CDR1 as SEHNR and CDR2 as FQNEAQ (reference sequence). Here the CDR3 reads CASSLDHQGQYF. The CDR3 DNA sequence: TGTGCCAGCAGCTTAGATCACCAGGGCCAGTACTTC.

The chain joins TRBV4-1 to TRBJ2-1; 8 nucleotides agree with TRBD2. The junction had 14 bases not matched to a gene; V was cut back by 4 bases and J by 6 bases. CDR3 length: 17 residues. The V gene's germline CDR1 is MGHRA and CDR2 YSYEKL. The CDR3 loop is CASSPGLAGPRRNEQFF. CDR3 bases: TGCGCCAGCAGCCCAGGACTAGCCGGACCCCGCCGCAATGAGCAGTTCTTC.

V gene TRBV7-9 combines with J gene TRBJ2-2, with D unclear. Germline V lookup: CDR1 SEHNR, CDR2 FQNEAQ (reference sequence). The V gene lost 1 base and the J gene lost 1 base, with 7 bases spanning the gap. CDR3 length equals 15 residues. In DNA, the CDR3 is TGTGCCAGCAGCTTAGATCGCAGGAACACCGGGGAGCTGTTTTTT. Amino acids: CASSLDRRNTGELFF. The whole variable domain, filled in from reference TRBV7-9 and TRBJ2-2, reads DTGVSQNPRHKITKRGQNVTFRCDPISEHNRLYWYRQTLGQGPEFLTYFQNEAQLEKSRLLSDRFSAERPKGSFSTLEIQRTEQGDSAMYLCASSLDRRNTGELFFGEGSRLTVL.

The chain couples TRBV13 to TRBJ2-5; D unresolved. CDR3 length: 14 amino acids. The ends were cut back, 5 bases at V and 2 bases at J, with 12 bases in the middle. Germline CDR1 is PRHDT and CDR2 is FYEKMQ (reference sequence). CDR3 protein: CASSPTPLQETQYF. For the CDR3, the DNA is TGTGCCAGCAGCCCTACCCCGCTACAAGAGACCCAGTACTTC.

This clone was observed a few times. The gene calls are TRBV9 and TRBJ2-5; D tentatively fits TRBD1 or TRBD2 (5 bases each). This CDR3 region has 15 residues. Germline V gene data show CDR1 as SGDLS and CDR2 as YYNGEE. Trimming removed 0 bases from V and 1 base from J, with 10 bases in between. The CDR3 region is CASSVGWGFQETQYF. For the CDR3, the DNA is TGTGCCAGCAGCGTAGGGTGGGGGTTCCAAGAGACCCAGTACTTC.

The count of this clone is one. J is TRBJ2-7 and V is TRBV19, with a possible D match to TRBD1 (7 bases). The V gene's germline CDR1 is LNHDA and CDR2 SQIVND (reference sequence). Between the trimmed V and J ends, which lost 7 bases and 6 bases, there was a span of 19 bases. CDR3 length: 14 residues. The CDR3 coding sequence is TGTGCCAGTAAGCGGAGAGGACAGGAGGGCGAGCAGTACTTC. Residues: CASKRRGQEGEQYF.

The chain combines TRBV4-2 with TRBJ2-5; no reliable D call. In germline, CDR1 is LGHNA, CDR2 YNFKEQ. Trimming cost V 6 bases and J 3 bases, with 11 bases left between them. The CDR3 spans 13 residues. CDR3 loop: CASRAEKEETQYF. For the CDR3, the DNA is TGTGCCAGCAGGGCGGAGAAGGAAGAGACCCAGTACTTC.

This clone was seen once. V and J are TRBV6-5 and TRBJ1-6; 7 bases are a match to TRBD1. Germline V gene data show CDR1 as MNHEY and CDR2 as SVGAGI. V shed 6 bases and J 10 bases; nucleotides not matched to a gene: 6. The CDR3 loop spans 13 amino acids. Here the CDR3 reads CASRGTEDSPLHF. CDR3 sequence (DNA): TGTGCCAGCAGAGGGACAGAAGACTCACCCCTCCACTTT.

The rearrangement links TRBV6-5 to TRBJ1-1, with 7 bases identical to TRBD1. The junction had 6 bases not matched to a gene; V was cut back by 4 bases and J by 4 bases. The CDR3 runs to 14 residues. In germline, CDR1 is MNHEY, CDR2 SVGAGI. CDR3 sequence (DNA): TGTGCCAGCAGTTTACAGGGGCGGCTCACTGAAGCTTTCTTT. The encoded protein is CASSLQGRLTEAFF.

To note about this clone: In the same sample, other DNA sequences code for this CDR3. J is TRBJ2-6 and V is TRBV2, with D tentatively TRBD1 (5 bases). Germline V CDR1 and CDR2: SNHLY, FYNNEI. CDR3 length: 15 residues. The germline V and J ends were trimmed by 6 bases and 0 bases, with 9 bases remaining between them. The CDR3 loop is CASSGDSSGANVLTF. The CDR3 DNA reads TGTGCCAGCAGCGGTGACAGCTCTGGGGCCAACGTCCTGACTTTC.

The CDR3: CAIRAPIPRTGPPPKETQYF. CDR3 nucleotide sequence: TGTGCCATCAGAGCCCCCATACCGCGGACAGGTCCTCCTCCAAAAGAGACCCAGTACTTC. The chain employs TRBV10-3 and TRBJ2-5, with TRBD1 matching 7 bases. This CDR3 has 20 amino acids. Germline CDR1 ENHRY, CDR2 SYGVKD. V lost 6 bases to trimming and J lost 3 bases; unmatched junction nucleotides: 25.

V usage is TRBV19 and J usage is TRBJ2-1; 11 nucleotides line up with TRBD1. The germline V gene has CDR1 LNHDA and CDR2 SQIVND (reference sequence). Losses at the gene ends were 5 bases for V and 8 bases for J; bases not matched to a gene: 8. This CDR3 is 15 amino acids long. Here the CDR3 DNA reads TGTGCCAGTAGTTTGATTGGGACAGGGGGGCATGAGCAGTTCTTC. Translated, it gives CASSLIGTGGHEQFF.

J is TRBJ2-1 and V is TRBV5-1, with 11 bases fitting TRBD2. CDR3 length equals 19 residues. V lost 1 base to trimming and J lost 0 bases; unmatched junction nucleotides: 9. In germline, CDR1 is SGHRS, CDR2 YFSETQ. CDR3 loop: CASSLFSSGGTSSYNEQFF. The CDR3, as DNA: TGCGCCAGCAGCTTGTTTTCTAGCGGGGGGACGAGCTCCTACAATGAGCAGTTCTTC.

The chain carries TRBV6-1 and TRBJ2-5; the D is unclear. This CDR3 region has 13 residues. Germline lookup yields CDR1 MNHNS and CDR2 SASEGT. V was trimmed by 3 bases and J by 1 base, leaving 6 bases between them. The CDR3: CASSELLQETQYF. CDR3 DNA: TGTGCCAGCAGTGAGCTGCTCCAAGAGACCCAGTACTTC.

This clone is a singleton in its sample. The V gene is TRBV5-4, the J gene TRBJ1-1; a possible D gene is TRBD1 (5 bases). This CDR3 comprises 16 residues. Germline V gene lookup returns CDR1 SGHNT and CDR2 YYREEE (reference sequence). The germline V and J ends were trimmed by 0 bases and 3 bases, with 15 bases remaining between them. The CDR3 DNA reads as TGTGCCAGCAGCTTGGGGCCCAAGCGGGGCGACACTGAAGCTTTCTTT. Its protein product is CASSLGPKRGDTEAFF.

This clone was seen more than once but under ten times. The chain couples TRBV6-5 to TRBJ1-6, with D uncertain. Deletions cut 4 bases from V and 8 bases from J, with 6 bases between. Germline V gene sequence: CDR1 MNHEY, CDR2 SVGAGI. This CDR3 spans 12 amino acids. CDR3 amino acids: CASSSWDSPLHF. The DNA for the CDR3 is TGTGCCAGCAGTTCTTGGGATTCACCCCTCCACTTT.

About this clone: The sample contains more than one DNA sequence encoding this CDR3. The V call is TRBV28, the J call TRBJ2-7, with no clear D. Germline lookup yields CDR1 MDHEN and CDR2 SYDVKM. The CDR3 contains 12 residues. Trimming pared 5 bases from V and 0 bases from J, leaving 5 bases between. The CDR3 DNA follows: TGTGCCAGCAGTCTAGGCTCCTACGAGCAGTACTTC. This codes for CASSLGSYEQYF.

This sequence joins TRBV5-1 and TRBJ2-7, with D unclear. The V end was cut by 7 bases, the J end by 5 bases, with 16 bases between. The CDR3 contains 13 residues. CDR1 is SGHRS and CDR2 is YFSETQ in the germline V gene. CDR3 sequence (DNA): TGCGCCAGCCAGCTTCAAGGGTCCAACGAGCAGTACTTC. It specifies CASQLQGSNEQYF. Full variable domain (rest looked up from reference TRBV5-1 and TRBJ2-7): KAGVTQTPRYLIKTRGQQVTLSCSPISGHRSVSWYQQTPGQGLQFLFEYFSETQRNKGNFPGRFSGRQFSNSRSEMNVSTLELGDSALYLCASQLQGSNEQYFGPGTRLTVT.

The chain uses TRBV6-1 and TRBJ2-2, with 10 bases lining up with TRBD1. V trimming: 3 bases; J trimming: 12 bases; junction bases outside the gene matches: 7. Germline V gives CDR1 MNHNS, CDR2 SASEGT. The CDR3 has 14 residues. The CDR3 here is CASSDVPGQGKLFF. In DNA, the CDR3 is TGTGCCAGCAGTGACGTCCCGGGACAGGGGAAGCTGTTTTTT.